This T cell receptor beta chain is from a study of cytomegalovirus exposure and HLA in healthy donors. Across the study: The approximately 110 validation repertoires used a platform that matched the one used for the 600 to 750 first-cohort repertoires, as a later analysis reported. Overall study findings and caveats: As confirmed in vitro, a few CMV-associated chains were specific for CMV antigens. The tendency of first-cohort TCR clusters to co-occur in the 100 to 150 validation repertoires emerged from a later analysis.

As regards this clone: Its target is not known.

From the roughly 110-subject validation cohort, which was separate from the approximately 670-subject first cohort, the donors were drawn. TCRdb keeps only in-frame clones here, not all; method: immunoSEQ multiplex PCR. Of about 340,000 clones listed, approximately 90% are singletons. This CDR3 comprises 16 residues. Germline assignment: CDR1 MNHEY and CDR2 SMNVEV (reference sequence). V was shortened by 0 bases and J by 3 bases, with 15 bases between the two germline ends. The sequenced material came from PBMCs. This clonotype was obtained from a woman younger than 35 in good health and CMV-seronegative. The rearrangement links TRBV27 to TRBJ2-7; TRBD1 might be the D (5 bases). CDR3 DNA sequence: TGTGCCAGCAGTTTATCGAAGGCCCCAGGGAACTACGAGCAGTACTTC. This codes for CASSLSKAPGNYEQYF.